Below, one TCR beta chain is given with its context. Antigen unknown. The sample originates from a study of cytomegalovirus exposure and HLA in healthy donors. Generated by immunoSEQ multiplex PCR, the TCRdb table keeps only in-frame clones and is missing some. Among around 70,000 clones, around 94% were seen once, and the ten largest hold about 1.9%. Findings and limits, study-wide: Many donors shared some public TCRs, even though most TCR sequences were rare. Testing in vitro showed a few CMV-associated chains specific for CMV antigens.

V was clipped by 7 bases and J by 8 bases; unmatched bases: 14. Germline lookup yields CDR1 SQVTM and CDR2 ANQGSEA. CDR3 size: 14 residues. The sample comprised PBMCs. The V call is TRBV29-1, the J call TRBJ2-1, with TRBD2 matching over 7 bases. The TCR comes from a woman aged 18-30 years in good health and CMV-seropositive. The CDR3 nucleotides are TGCAGCGCACCTCCCCAGCGGGGCCTCGATGAGCAGTTCTTC. Encoded protein: CSAPPQRGLDEQFF.